This TCR beta chain is from a study of blood T cell repertoires in COVID-19. Study in general: Italy, Spain and the United States were the sources of the convalescent and acute COVID-19 samples.

Germline V gives CDR1 DFQATT, CDR2 SNEGSKA (reference sequence). CDR3 length: 11 residues. The V and J ends lost 3 bases and 4 bases respectively, with 4 bases between them. Clones were sequenced by immunoSEQ multiplex PCR, and TCRdb holds only the in-frame ones, with some missing. This table holds 100,000 to 150,000 clones, roughly nine tenths found once. J is TRBJ2-1 and V is TRBV20-1; D is unresolved. The receptor was derived from a man between 65 and 85 years old with active or convalescent COVID-19. Sequencing input: peripheral blood. The CDR3 DNA sequence: TGCAGTGCTAGCGGTTACAATGAGCAGTTCTTC. Its translation is CSASGYNEQFF.